The TCR beta chain under discussion was sequenced for a study of CD4 T cells in relation to SARS-CoV-2 and coronaviruses. As to this clone: The antigen is not known.

Before the COVID-19 pandemic, during about 2011-2019, CD4+ T cells were taken from unexposed donors. After ten to eleven days of culture, CD4+ T cells were isolated. Profiling relied on immunoSEQ multiplex PCR, and the TCRdb table lists in-frame clones only, not all of them. The data contain approximately 18,000 clones, 70% to 80% of them singletons. Trimming cost V 6 bases and J 1 base, with 10 bases left between them. The length of the CDR3 is 14 residues. The germline gives CDR1 MNHEY, CDR2 SVGAGI. J is TRBJ1-3 and V is TRBV6-5, with D possibly matching TRBD1 (5 bases). The receptor's source is a human donor in good health. Sequencing was carried out using CD4+ T cells from PBMCs, cultured in vitro. In nucleotides, the CDR3 is TGTGCCAGCAGCCGGGGGTCGTCTGGAAACACCATATATTTT. Its protein product is CASSRGSSGNTIYF.